This TCR beta chain was found in a study of blood T cell repertoires in COVID-19. The table lists this clone with a few counts. Participants came from around 25 US areas, aged roughly 18 to 89 years. The recovered donors of Cohort 3 showed two negative PCRs, clearance, or symptom resolution. Repertoires were generated with immunoSEQ multiplex PCR, while TCRdb's copy carries only in-frame clones and drops some. The profile shows around 390,000 clones, approximately 87% of them singletons. The CDR3 runs 16 residues. With 2 bases clipped from V and 6 bases from J, the junction kept 8 bases outside the gene matches. Germline loops: CDR1 SGHRS, CDR2 YFSETQ.

The rearrangement uses TRBV5-1 and TRBJ2-2, with 9 bases aligning to TRBD2. Material: PBMCs or T cells enriched from blood (not recorded which). This receptor was identified in a woman aged 45-65 years who had recovered from COVID-19. The CDR3 spells CASSFRAGTSSGELFF. CDR3 nucleotides: TGCGCCAGCAGCTTTAGGGCCGGGACTAGCTCCGGGGAGCTGTTTTTT.